One sample yielded the 8 T cell receptor beta chains listed below, sequenced in a study of precursors of human CD4 cytotoxic T cells listed by TCRdb under 2018. For sequencing, an Illumina MiSeq was employed. TCRdb took the public reads, trimmed them with fastp at Q25, ran MiXCR for clone calling and kept in-frame beta chains. A single entry per CDR3 protein holds the most common genes and DNA from its merged rows. The sample profile shows over 450 distinct CDR3 sequences; about a sixth of them were found once. Of the sample, 10% to 15% is held by the ten largest clones. To test whether a precursor-effector relationship exists among CD4 cytotoxic T cells, bulk UMI-based TCR sequencing was run on four sorted CD4+ memory subsets: TCM, TEM, IL-7Rhigh TEMRA, and IL-7R- TEMRA. The sequenced sample consisted of memory CD4+ T cells from blood (PBMCs). All receptors derive from a human donor in good health.

This clonotype turned up a few times. V gene TRBV5-1 combines with J gene TRBJ2-5, with 12 positions matching TRBD2. Per the germline V gene, CDR1 is SGHRS and CDR2 is YFSETQ. The CDR3 extends over 14 amino acids. Unmatched junction bases numbered 3, after V lost 6 bases and J lost 3 bases. The DNA of the CDR3 is TGCGCCAGCATGACTAGCGGGGGAGAAGAGACCCAGTACTTC. This sequence encodes CASMTSGGEETQYF.

By frequency in the sample, this clonotype is large. This rearrangement joins TRBV9 to TRBJ2-5; 9 bases are a match to TRBD2. The CDR3 runs 15 residues. V trimming: 4 bases; J trimming: 2 bases; junction bases outside the gene matches: 6. Per germline, CDR1 SGDLS and CDR2 YYNGEE. Here the CDR3 reads CASSYGLARQETQYF. CDR3 nucleotide sequence: TGTGCCAGCAGCTACGGACTAGCGCGACAAGAGACCCAGTACTTC.

This chain joins TRBV5-1 and TRBJ2-3, with D uncertain. Germline V gene sequence: CDR1 SGHRS, CDR2 YFSETQ. The V gene lost 2 bases and the J gene lost 2 bases, with 9 bases spanning the gap. The CDR3 spans 14 residues. In nucleotides, the CDR3 is TGCGCCAGCAGCTTTGGGCCTTCCACAGATACGCAGTATTTT. Its translation: CASSFGPSTDTQYF.

In this sample, this clonotype is large. V usage is TRBV10-3 and J usage is TRBJ2-3; D not certain. CDR1 and CDR2 from the germline V gene are ENHRY and SYGVKD. There are 13 residues in the CDR3. Between the trimmed V and J ends, which lost 6 bases and 2 bases, there was a span of 9 bases. DNA for the CDR3: TGTGCCATCAGGGCCTCGAACACAGATACGCAGTATTTT. Translated, it gives CAIRASNTDTQYF.

V is TRBV6-5 and J is TRBJ1-1; 9 bases are a match to TRBD1. The J segment lost 12 bases and the V segment lost 5 bases, leaving 7 bases of the junction unmatched. The CDR3 has 12 residues. Germline V lookup: CDR1 MNHEY, CDR2 SVGAGI. The CDR3 region has the DNA TGTGCCAGCAGTACCCCGGGACAGGGTACTTTCTTT. Translating gives CASSTPGQGTFF.

By share of the sample, this clonotype is large (0.1 to 1%). The CDR3 protein is CSARVAGGPGQETQYF. The CDR3 DNA reads TGCAGTGCTAGAGTAGCGGGAGGGCCGGGACAAGAGACCCAGTACTTC. V is TRBV20-1 and J is TRBJ2-5; 11 nucleotides agree with TRBD2. CDR1 DFQATT and CDR2 SNEGSKA come from the germline V gene (reference sequence). After removal of 1 base from V and 2 bases from J, the junction contained 6 bases not matched to a gene. This CDR3 region has 16 residues.

Judged by abundance, this clonotype is large. The chain carries TRBV3-1 and TRBJ1-1; 9 nucleotides match TRBD1. The ends lost 3 bases at V and 2 bases at J; junction bases unmatched: 4. This CDR3 is built from 15 residues. Germline V gives CDR1 LGHDT, CDR2 YNNKEL (reference sequence). This CDR3 is CASSQWDRANTEAFF. The CDR3 DNA sequence: TGTGCCAGCAGCCAGTGGGACAGGGCTAACACTGAAGCTTTCTTT.

The rearrangement uses TRBV5-5 and TRBJ2-7, with a weak D call TRBD2 (5 bases). Germline-derived CDR1 and CDR2 are SGHKS and YYEKEE (reference sequence). The CDR3 is 16 residues long. V lost 3 bases, J lost 3 bases, and 19 bases lay in between. This CDR3 is CASSSRLSRNFYEQYF. The CDR3 DNA sequence: TGTGCCAGCAGCTCCAGACTATCCCGGAACTTCTACGAGCAGTACTTC.